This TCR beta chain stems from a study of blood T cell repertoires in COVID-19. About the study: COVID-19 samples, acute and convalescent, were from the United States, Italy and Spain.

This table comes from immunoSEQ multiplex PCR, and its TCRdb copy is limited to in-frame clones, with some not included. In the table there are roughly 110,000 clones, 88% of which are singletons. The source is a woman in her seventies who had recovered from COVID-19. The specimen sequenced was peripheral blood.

In DNA, the CDR3 is TGTGCCAGCAGCTTAGGGACAGGGGGCCAGAACACCATATATTTT. Translating gives CASSLGTGGQNTIYF. This chain joins TRBV7-2 and TRBJ1-3; 11 bases align to TRBD1. V lost 1 base and J lost 7; bases outside the gene matches: 3. This CDR3 is built from 15 residues. Germline assignment: CDR1 SGHTA and CDR2 FQGNSA.